These 27 T cell receptor beta chains were sequenced from one sample in a study of cytomegalovirus exposure and HLA in healthy donors. Assay: immunoSEQ multiplex PCR; the TCRdb copy retains only in-frame clones and omits some. The table records about 200,000 clones, around 83% of them present only once. Sequences were obtained from PBMCs. The receptors shown here come from a woman under 40 in good health and CMV-seropositive.

V gene TRBV19 combines with J gene TRBJ1-5; the match to TRBD1 covers 7 bases. Germline CDR1 and CDR2: LNHDA and SQIVND (reference sequence). V was clipped by 4 bases and J by 8 bases; unmatched bases: 5. The CDR3 consists of 13 residues. The CDR3 DNA reads as TGTGCCAGTAGTAGGGACAGTGTGGAGCCCCAGCATTTT. This sequence encodes CASSRDSVEPQHF.

The chain is built from TRBV9 and TRBJ1-2; D call uncertain. Trimming removed 3 bases at V and 4 bases at J, with 13 bases between. Germline CDR1 reads SGDLS; CDR2 reads YYNGEE. This CDR3 comprises 14 residues. This chain's CDR3 is CASSETSGFYGYTF. The CDR3 nucleotides read TGTGCCAGCAGCGAGACGTCGGGGTTCTATGGCTACACCTTC.

The V gene is TRBV28, the J gene TRBJ2-6; unclear D gene. Between the trimmed V and J ends, which lost 8 bases and 0 bases, there was a span of 14 bases. CDR1 MDHEN and CDR2 SYDVKM come from the germline V gene. The length of the CDR3 is 16 residues. The CDR3 DNA reads as TGTGCCAGCCTAGGTCCCACTTCCTCTGGGGCCAACGTCCTGACTTTC. It codes for CASLGPTSSGANVLTF.

The rearrangement joins TRBV27 to TRBJ1-1; 9 positions agree with TRBD1. Germline CDR1 is MNHEY and CDR2 is SMNVEV (reference sequence). This CDR3 contains 15 residues. The junction had 5 bases not matched to a gene; V was cut back by 4 bases and J by 2 bases. The CDR3 sequence is CASSYTGGVNTEAFF. The CDR3 nucleotides are TGTGCCAGCAGTTACACAGGGGGCGTTAACACTGAAGCTTTCTTT.

This chain joins TRBV29-1 and TRBJ1-1; D gene uncertain. Germline CDR1 SQVTM, CDR2 ANQGSEA. V was trimmed by 5 bases and J by 5 bases, leaving 18 bases between them. The CDR3 runs to 14 residues. DNA of the CDR3: TGCAGCGTTTTGTTTGGGGTAGCGAGTACTGAAGCTTTCTTT. Protein: CSVLFGVASTEAFF.

The chain employs TRBV27 and TRBJ2-7, with 9 bases lining up with TRBD1. V dropped 8 bases and J dropped 6; count of bases not matched to a gene: 11. The CDR3 loop spans 14 amino acids. Germline values: CDR1 MNHEY, CDR2 SMNVEV (reference sequence). The CDR3 here is CASRRQGEVREQYF. The DNA for the CDR3 is TGTGCCAGCCGTAGACAGGGGGAGGTTCGCGAGCAGTACTTC.

This clone was picked up one time. A read error may be the cause here, since a much bigger clone is one base away. The sample carries other DNA sequences with the same CDR3. The rearrangement joins TRBV11-3 to TRBJ2-1; possible D gene TRBD2, 5 bases. The CDR3 runs to 14 residues. The V gene's germline CDR1 is SGHNT and CDR2 YENEEA. Trimming removed 1 base at V and 7 bases at J, with 11 bases between. The CDR3: CASSLGAGGNEQFF. The CDR3 region has the DNA TGTGCCAGCAGCTTAGGTGCGGGTGGGAATGAGCAGTTCTTC.

This clone was counted a single time. The genes are TRBV6-5 and TRBJ1-1, with 8 bases that match TRBD1. J lost 5 bases, V lost 6 bases, and 8 bases had no gene match. The CDR3 length is 14 residues. CDR1 MNHEY and CDR2 SVGAGI come from the germline V gene. The CDR3 loop is CASRPRQGRTEAFF. CDR3 in DNA: TGTGCCAGCAGGCCTAGACAGGGGCGAACTGAAGCTTTCTTT.

The CDR3 region is CASSESRGRSQHF. The DNA for the CDR3 is TGCGCCAGCAGTGAGTCGCGGGGGAGGTCCCAGCATTTT. V and J are TRBV10-2 and TRBJ1-5; D is perhaps TRBD1 (5 bases). With 0 bases removed from V and 11 bases from J, the gap between germline ends came to 11 bases. There are 13 residues in the CDR3. Germline lookup yields CDR1 WSHSY and CDR2 SAAADI.

This clone was picked up one time. The chain carries TRBV11-3 and TRBJ2-7; D is undetermined. V shed 5 bases and J shed 2 bases, with 7 bases lying between them. Germline V gene lookup returns CDR1 SGHNT and CDR2 YENEEA. There are 12 residues in the CDR3. The CDR3 DNA is TGTGCCAGCAGCCACAGAGCCTACGAGCAGTACTTC. This sequence encodes CASSHRAYEQYF.

The genes are TRBV30 and TRBJ2-7; weak D call: TRBD1 (5 bases). Germline V gene lookup returns CDR1 GTSNPN and CDR2 SVGIG (reference sequence). This CDR3 is 11 amino acids long. The V end was cut by 8 bases, the J end by 4 bases, with 12 bases between. The CDR3 reads CAGASGYEQYF. The CDR3 nucleotides read TGTGCCGGGGCCTCAGGTTACGAGCAGTACTTC.

The V and J genes are TRBV5-1 and TRBJ1-5, with 9 bases aligning to TRBD1. Germline V gene lookup returns CDR1 SGHRS and CDR2 YFSETQ. The CDR3 sequence is 19 residues long. With V trimmed by 2 bases and J by 6 bases, 18 bases remained unmatched. CDR3 sequence (DNA): TGCGCCAGCAGCTTCGGTACAGGGGGCGCGGAGTGCCTATTTCAGCCCCAGCATTTT. The encoded protein is CASSFGTGGAECLFQPQHF.

This rearrangement joins TRBV18 to TRBJ2-7; 7 nucleotides agree with TRBD1. The trim removed 4 bases at V and 3 bases at J, leaving 6 bases unmatched. The CDR3 has 14 amino acids. CDR1 KGHSH and CDR2 LQKENI come from the germline V gene. CDR3 sequence: CASSLSGQSYEQYF. CDR3 bases: TGTGCCAGCTCACTTTCGGGACAGAGCTACGAGCAGTACTTC. The full variable domain, with the rest looked up from reference TRBV18 and TRBJ2-7, is NAGVMQNPRHLVRRRGQEARLRCSPMKGHSHVYWYRQLPEEGLKFMVYLQKENIIDESGMPKERFSAEFPKEGPSILRIQQVVRGDSAAYFCASSLSGQSYEQYFGPGTRLTVT.

The chain is built from TRBV5-1 and TRBJ2-2, with D uncertain. This CDR3 spans 14 amino acids. Germline lookup yields CDR1 SGHRS and CDR2 YFSETQ. V was shortened by 1 base and J by 3 bases, with 7 bases between the two germline ends. The CDR3: CASSLQSYTGELFF. The CDR3 DNA reads as TGCGCCAGCAGCTTGCAGTCTTACACCGGGGAGCTGTTTTTT.

This clone came up a few times. The J gene is TRBJ2-1, the V gene TRBV7-2; TRBD2 aligns across 11 bases. The CDR3 totals 16 residues. Trimming took 3 bases from V and 5 from J; bases not matched to a gene: 6. CDR1 is SGHTA, CDR2 FQGNSA, per germline. CDR3 DNA: TGTGCCAGCAGCTTGCAGGGGACTAGCGGAAACAATGAGCAGTTCTTC. Protein sequence: CASSLQGTSGNNEQFF.

The chain has TRBV9 and TRBJ2-7; D possibly corresponds to TRBD2 (5 bases). Germline CDR1 SGDLS, CDR2 YYNGEE. This CDR3 has 14 residues. The V gene lost 0 bases and the J gene lost 4 bases, with 11 bases spanning the gap. CDR3 protein: CASSVGRTGYEQYF. CDR3 coding DNA: TGTGCCAGCAGCGTAGGGAGGACGGGTTACGAGCAGTACTTC. Variable domain in full (rest from reference TRBV9 and TRBJ2-7): DSGVTQTPKHLITATGQRVTLRCSPRSGDLSVYWYQQSLDQGLQFLIQYYNGEERAKGNILERFSAQQFPDLHSELNLSSLELGDSALYFCASSVGRTGYEQYFGPGTRLTVT.

The chain has TRBV18 and TRBJ1-2; a weak D match, TRBD1 (5 bases). Germline V lookup: CDR1 KGHSH, CDR2 LQKENI. CDR3 length: 15 residues. V shed 3 bases and J shed 4 bases, with 15 bases lying between them. The CDR3 region has the DNA TGTGCCAGCTCACCGGAACGACAGAAATTCTATGGCTACACCTTC. Translating gives CASSPERQKFYGYTF.

Written as DNA, the CDR3 is TGTGCCAGCAGTCTTACCGACAGGGCCGAGCAGTACTTC. It translates to CASSLTDRAEQYF. This sequence joins TRBV27 and TRBJ2-7, with 7 nucleotides matching TRBD1. This CDR3 has 13 residues. V lost 5 bases to trimming and J lost 6 bases; unmatched junction nucleotides: 7. Germline V CDR1 and CDR2: MNHEY, SMNVEV (reference sequence).

This chain connects TRBV6-5 to TRBJ2-3; 7 bases agree with TRBD1. The CDR3 has 16 residues. The germline V gene encodes CDR1 MNHEY and CDR2 SVGAGI. The V gene end was trimmed by 4 bases and the J gene end by 3 bases; junction bases not matched to a gene: 10. CDR3 sequence: CASSSADRVGTDTQYF. CDR3 in DNA: TGTGCCAGCAGTTCCGCCGACAGGGTCGGAACAGATACGCAGTATTTT.

This rearrangement joins TRBV6-1 to TRBJ2-2; 7 nucleotides agree with TRBD2. The germline V gene encodes CDR1 MNHNS and CDR2 SASEGT. The CDR3 extends over 15 amino acids. J gave up 7 bases and V 1 base, and 6 bases lay outside the gene matches. The CDR3 protein is CASSEGAGVSGELFF. The CDR3 DNA reads TGTGCCAGCAGTGAAGGGGCGGGAGTGAGCGGGGAGCTGTTTTTT.

This sequence joins TRBV27 and TRBJ2-1; TRBD2 aligns across 9 bases. The germline V gene has CDR1 MNHEY and CDR2 SMNVEV (reference sequence). The CDR3 consists of 14 residues. The trim removed 6 bases at V and 8 bases at J, leaving 8 bases unmatched. The CDR3 DNA is TGTGCCAGCAGGGTAGCGGGAGTCTTCTATGAGCAGTTCTTC. Amino acids: CASRVAGVFYEQFF.

The chain carries TRBV14 and TRBJ1-2; D possibly corresponds to TRBD1 (6 bases). Germline V gene lookup returns CDR1 SGHDN and CDR2 FVKESK. V was trimmed by 3 bases and J by 10 bases, leaving 21 bases between them. The CDR3 is 15 amino acids. The CDR3: CASSQNRAPQDYYTF. CDR3 nucleotide sequence: TGTGCCAGCAGCCAGAACAGGGCTCCTCAAGATTACTACACCTTC.

The genes are TRBV30 and TRBJ2-1, with 9 bases lining up with TRBD2. The CDR3 consists of 15 residues. Germline CDR1 reads GTSNPN; CDR2 reads SVGIG (reference sequence). The junction had 6 bases not matched to a gene; V was cut back by 1 base and J by 5 bases. CDR3 coding DNA: TGTGCCTGGAGTGGCCTAGCGGGATGGGACAATGAGCAGTTCTTC. It encodes CAWSGLAGWDNEQFF.

The chain is built from TRBV7-3 and TRBJ2-1; TRBD2 is a possible D gene (6 bases). This CDR3 comprises 13 residues. V lost 4 bases and J lost 6, with 10 bases in between. Germline lookup yields CDR1 SGHTA and CDR2 FQGTGA. The CDR3 loop reads CASSWGGANEQFF. DNA for the CDR3: TGTGCCAGCAGCTGGGGCGGGGCCAATGAGCAGTTCTTC.

The chain is built from TRBV6-6 and TRBJ1-1, with no clear D. This CDR3 is 12 amino acids long. Looked up from germline, CDR1 is MNHNY and CDR2 is SVGAGI (reference sequence). Deletions cut 6 bases from V and 8 bases from J, with 13 bases between. The CDR3 loop is CASRGDTGEAFF. DNA for the CDR3: TGTGCCAGCAGGGGCGACACCGGAGAAGCTTTCTTT.

The chain has TRBV4-2 and TRBJ2-2; D is uncertain. CDR1 is LGHNA, CDR2 YNFKEQ, per germline. This CDR3 region has 16 residues. V was cut by 0 bases and J by 6 bases, with 14 bases left in between. The CDR3 DNA follows: TGTGCCAGCAGCCAAGAATCCGGCTACTACTCCGGGGAGCTGTTTTTT. Translation gives CASSQESGYYSGELFF.

The gene calls are TRBV25-1 and TRBJ1-1, with a possible D match to TRBD1 (6 bases). The germline V gene has CDR1 MGHDK and CDR2 SYGVNS. This CDR3 is built from 14 residues. V lost 3 bases and J lost 10, with 18 bases in between. The CDR3 loop reads CASSDIQGRHGAFF. In DNA, the CDR3 is TGTGCCAGCAGTGATATACAGGGACGCCATGGAGCTTTCTTT. Variable domain in full (rest from reference TRBV25-1 and TRBJ1-1): EADIYQTPRYLVIGTGKKITLECSQTMGHDKMYWYQQDPGMELHLIHYSYGVNSTEKGDLSSESTVSRIRTEHFPLTLESARPSHTSQYLCASSDIQGRHGAFFGQGTRLTVV.